A single sample is the source of the 22 T cell receptor beta chains below, sequenced in a study of blood T cell repertoires in COVID-19. The method was immunoSEQ multiplex PCR; TCRdb's version includes in-frame clones alone and lacks a portion of them. This table has several thousand clones, around nine tenths appearing once. Sequences were obtained from peripheral blood. These receptors all come from a woman in her fifties or sixties with active or convalescent COVID-19.

The chain carries TRBV11-2 and TRBJ2-6, with D perhaps matching TRBD1 (6 bases). Germline CDR1 reads SGHAT; CDR2 reads FQNNGV. The length of the CDR3 is 16 residues. The V end was cut by 5 bases, the J end by 0 bases, with 11 bases between. CDR3 in amino acids: CASSKQGNSGANVLTF. The CDR3 DNA sequence: TGTGCCAGCAGCAAACAGGGAAACTCTGGGGCCAACGTCCTGACTTTC.

This clone was seen a handful of times. This sequence joins TRBV4-3 and TRBJ1-2; no clear D gene. The CDR3 consists of 14 residues. CDR1 and CDR2 from the germline V gene are LGHNA and YSLEER. V was shortened by 0 bases and J by 9 bases, with 14 bases between the two germline ends. CDR3 residues: CASSQESRVSSYTF. The CDR3 DNA follows: TGCGCCAGCAGCCAAGAATCGAGGGTTTCAAGCTACACCTTC.

The chain is built from TRBV11-1 and TRBJ1-1; no clear D. V shed 7 bases and J shed 1 base, with 10 bases lying between them. Germline CDR1 SGHAT, CDR2 FQDESV (reference sequence). This CDR3 has 13 amino acids. The CDR3 DNA sequence: TGTGCCAGCAACAGAGTGAAGAACACTGAAGCTTTCTTT. Amino acids: CASNRVKNTEAFF.

The CDR3 sequence: CASSYSWTGRNQPQHF. CDR3 in DNA: TGTGCCAGCAGTTACTCGTGGACAGGGCGCAATCAGCCCCAGCATTTT. This chain joins TRBV6-5 and TRBJ1-5; TRBD1 agrees at 8 bases. The CDR3 is made up of 16 amino acids. The J segment lost 2 bases and the V segment lost 0 bases, leaving 3 bases of the junction unmatched. Germline CDR1 MNHEY, CDR2 SVGAGI.

J is TRBJ1-6 and V is TRBV28; a possible D gene is TRBD1 (5 bases). CDR3 length: 15 amino acids. Germline lookup yields CDR1 MDHEN and CDR2 SYDVKM. V was shortened by 3 bases and J by 7 bases, with 13 bases between the two germline ends. This CDR3 is CASSFGTGVNSPLHF. CDR3 sequence (DNA): TGTGCCAGCAGTTTCGGCACAGGAGTAAATTCACCCCTCCACTTT. Full variable domain (missing parts from reference TRBV28 and TRBJ1-6): DVKVTQSSRYLVKRTGEKVFLECVQDMDHENMFWYRQDPGLGLRLIYFSYDVKMKEKGDIPEGYSVSREKKERFSLILESASTNQTSMYLCASSFGTGVNSPLHFGNGTRLTVT.

J is TRBJ1-3 and V is TRBV6-1; D is undetermined. V lost 3 bases and J lost 1, with 7 bases in between. The CDR3 runs to 14 residues. CDR1 is MNHNS and CDR2 is SASEGT in the germline V gene. The CDR3 DNA sequence: TGTGCCAGCAGTGAGCGCGGTTCTGGAAACACCATATATTTT. Its translation is CASSERGSGNTIYF.

This sequence joins TRBV3-1 (or the pseudogene TRBV3-2) and TRBJ1-2; TRBD1 matches 8 bases. This CDR3 region has 15 residues. J lost 5 bases, V lost 5 bases, and 10 bases had no gene match. Germline V CDR1 and CDR2: LGHDT, YNNKEL (reference sequence). CDR3 DNA sequence: TGTGCCAGCAGCGGCCGGACAGGGAATCTTTATGGCTACACCTTC. This sequence encodes CASSGRTGNLYGYTF.

The V call is TRBV15, the J call TRBJ1-1, with 9 bases lining up with TRBD1. This CDR3 is built from 14 residues. Unmatched junction bases numbered 8, after V lost 5 bases and J lost 7 bases. CDR1 and CDR2 (germline): LNHNV, YYDKDF (reference sequence). The CDR3 here is CATSSQGAYSEAFF. The CDR3 DNA is TGTGCCACCAGCTCACAGGGGGCCTATAGTGAAGCTTTCTTT.

The rearrangement joins TRBV9 to TRBJ2-6, with 9 bases that match TRBD1. This CDR3 is 18 amino acids long. Germline V gene data show CDR1 as SGDLS and CDR2 as YYNGEE. The V segment lost 4 bases and the J segment 2 bases; nucleotides outside the gene matches: 10. The CDR3 DNA sequence: TGTGCCAGCAGCAGAGTGGGACAGGGTATCGCTGGGGCCAACGTCCTGACTTTC. This sequence encodes CASSRVGQGIAGANVLTF.

This rearrangement joins TRBV27 to TRBJ2-3, with 7 nucleotides matching TRBD1. CDR1 is MNHEY, CDR2 SMNVEV, per germline (reference sequence). The CDR3 is 14 amino acids. The J segment lost 2 bases and the V segment lost 8 bases, leaving 7 bases of the junction unmatched. CDR3 in amino acids: CASSDRSDTDTQYF. For the CDR3, the DNA is TGTGCCAGCTCGGACAGGTCTGACACAGATACGCAGTATTTT.

The CDR3, as DNA: TGTGCCAGCAGTTACGGGCAGGGGTACGCCGGGGAGCTGTTTTTT. It is translated as CASSYGQGYAGELFF. The V gene is TRBV6-5, the J gene TRBJ2-2; possibly TRBD1 for D (6 bases). V lost 2 bases and J 6 bases, leaving 13 bases between the germline ends. Germline assignment: CDR1 MNHEY and CDR2 SVGAGI. This CDR3 has 15 residues.

The genes are TRBV5-1 and TRBJ2-5; 15 nucleotides line up with TRBD2. V trimming: 0 bases; J trimming: 1 base; junction bases outside the gene matches: 7. CDR1 and CDR2 (germline): SGHRS, YFSETQ. CDR3 length equals 19 residues. The CDR3: CASSLAGTSGGRLQETQYF. CDR3 bases: TGCGCCAGCAGCTTGGCCGGGACTAGCGGGGGGCGCCTCCAAGAGACCCAGTACTTC.

A few counts support this clone. The chain joins TRBV6-2 or TRBV6-3 to TRBJ2-1, with TRBD1 as a possible D gene (6 bases). Trimming left V 5 bases short and J 7 bases short, with 24 bases between. The CDR3 consists of 17 residues. Germline values: CDR1 MNHEY, CDR2 SVGEGT. CDR3 DNA sequence: TGTGCCAGCAGTGCCACCGTTGGGATCGCCAGGGGAAATGAGCAGTTCTTC. Its translation is CASSATVGIARGNEQFF.

The rearrangement uses TRBV7-6 and TRBJ2-7; 14 nucleotides align to TRBD2. The CDR3 contains 21 residues. The V segment lost 3 bases and the J segment 5 bases; nucleotides outside the gene matches: 21. Germline lookup yields CDR1 SGHVS and CDR2 FNYEAQ. The CDR3 reads CASSLMPPGTSGSKIYDEQYF. Written as DNA, the CDR3 is TGTGCCAGCAGCTTGATGCCCCCTGGGACTAGCGGGAGTAAGATATATGACGAGCAGTACTTC.

The chain couples TRBV11-2 to TRBJ2-7, with a possible D match to TRBD2 (6 bases). From germline, CDR1 is SGHAT and CDR2 FQNNGV. Trimming removed 1 base at V and 2 bases at J, with 9 bases between. This CDR3 is built from 14 residues. The CDR3 is CASSLGTGAYEQYF. The CDR3 DNA reads as TGTGCCAGCAGCTTAGGTACGGGGGCCTACGAGCAGTACTTC.

The sample holds one count of this clone. The chain recombines TRBV5-8 with TRBJ2-2, with 7 bases matching TRBD2. This CDR3 has 16 residues. Germline assignment: CDR1 SGHTS and CDR2 YDEGEE. V lost 4 bases and J lost 2; bases outside the gene matches: 8. CDR3 sequence: CASSRAGGGNTGELFF. The CDR3 DNA follows: TGTGCCAGCAGCCGGGCGGGCGGGGGAAACACCGGGGAGCTGTTTTTT.

This chain uses TRBV18 with TRBJ2-5; D might be TRBD1 (5 bases). Germline assignment: CDR1 KGHSH and CDR2 LQKENI. The CDR3 loop spans 14 amino acids. Deletions cut 6 bases from V and 1 base from J, with 12 bases between. The CDR3 DNA sequence: TGTGCCAGCTCCACGCAGGGTATCCAAGAGACCCAGTACTTC. Residues: CASSTQGIQETQYF.

The chain combines TRBV11-3 with TRBJ2-1; TRBD1 matches 10 bases. This CDR3 region has 14 residues. Germline V gives CDR1 SGHNT, CDR2 YENEEA. With V trimmed by 4 bases and J by 13 bases, 10 bases remained unmatched. CDR3 nucleotide sequence: TGTGCCAGCAGCTACCCCGGGGACAGGGGCCTTCAGTTCTTC. The encoded protein is CASSYPGDRGLQFF.

The rearrangement uses TRBV19 and TRBJ2-2; 7 nucleotides agree with TRBD1. The CDR3 sequence is 17 residues long. V shed 1 base and J 1 base; nucleotides not matched to a gene: 6. Germline CDR1 and CDR2: LNHDA and SQIVND (reference sequence). CDR3 amino acids: CASSIGKGAKNTGELFF. CDR3 nucleotides: TGTGCCAGTAGTATAGGAAAGGGGGCGAAGAACACCGGGGAGCTGTTTTTT.

This clone was found once. This chain uses TRBV3-1 (or the pseudogene TRBV3-2) with TRBJ1-2; tentative D call: TRBD1 (5 bases). The V end was cut by 6 bases, the J end by 4 bases, with 12 bases between. The germline V gene has CDR1 LGHDT and CDR2 YNNKEL (reference sequence). The length of the CDR3 is 13 residues. CDR3 bases: TGTGCCAGCAGTGGGGCGCATAGCTATGGCTACACCTTC. This sequence encodes CASSGAHSYGYTF.

The chain has TRBV6-5 and TRBJ1-6, with TRBD1 as a possible D gene (5 bases). The germline V gene has CDR1 MNHEY and CDR2 SVGAGI. V was pared by 6 bases and J by 10 bases, with 16 bases between. The CDR3 extends over 14 amino acids. The CDR3 region is CASSPGHRSSPLHF. In nucleotides, the CDR3 is TGTGCCAGCAGCCCAGGACACCGGAGCTCACCCCTCCACTTT.

This clone has a single count. The chain combines TRBV2 with TRBJ1-2; 7 nucleotides agree with TRBD1. CDR1 and CDR2 (germline): SNHLY, FYNNEI. V shed 6 bases and J 4 bases; nucleotides not matched to a gene: 5. CDR3 length equals 13 residues. This CDR3 reads CASRGGQFYGYTF. CDR3 nucleotide sequence: TGTGCCAGCAGGGGGGGACAGTTCTATGGCTACACCTTC.